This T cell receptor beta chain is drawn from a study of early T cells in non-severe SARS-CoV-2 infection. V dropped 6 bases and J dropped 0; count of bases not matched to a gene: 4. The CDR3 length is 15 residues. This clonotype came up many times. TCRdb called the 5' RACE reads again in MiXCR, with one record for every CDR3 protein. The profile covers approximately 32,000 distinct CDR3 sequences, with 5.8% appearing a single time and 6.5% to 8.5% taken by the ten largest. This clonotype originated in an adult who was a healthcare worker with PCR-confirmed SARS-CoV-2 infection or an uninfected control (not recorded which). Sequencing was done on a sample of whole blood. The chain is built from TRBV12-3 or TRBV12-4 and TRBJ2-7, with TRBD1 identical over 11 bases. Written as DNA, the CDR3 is TGTGCCAGCAGCTGGACAGGGGGCACCTCCTACGAGCAGTACTTC. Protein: CASSWTGGTSYEQYF.